The 17 T cell receptor beta chains listed next were all sequenced from one sample in a study. Using its own MiXCR run on the 5' RACE reads, TCRdb lists one record per CDR3 protein. Of about 55,000 distinct CDR3 sequences listed, about a sixth are singletons. Sequenced material: naive CD4+ T cells sorted from blood. Specified subset: naive CD4+ T cells, CD4+CD45RA+CD25-. The receptors here all came from a female donor with breast cancer.

There are many counts of this clonotype. The genes are TRBV6-5 and TRBJ1-1; 7 nucleotides align to TRBD1. The CDR3 is 15 amino acids. V gave up 5 bases and J gave up 4 bases; unmatched junction bases: 10. Germline V gene sequence: CDR1 MNHEY, CDR2 SVGAGI. The CDR3 loop is CASSQASTGSTEAFF. DNA of the CDR3: TGTGCCAGCAGTCAGGCTTCGACAGGGTCCACTGAAGCTTTCTTT.

This clonotype was observed a handful of times. V and J are TRBV20-1 and TRBJ2-7, with TRBD2 matching over 10 bases. Germline CDR1 is DFQATT and CDR2 is SNEGSKA (reference sequence). The CDR3 is made up of 15 amino acids. The junction had 5 bases not matched to a gene; V was cut back by 3 bases and J by 0 bases. The CDR3 is CSASGSGGFSYEQYF. CDR3 in DNA: TGCAGTGCTAGCGGTAGCGGGGGGTTCTCCTACGAGCAGTACTTC.

This clonotype showed up just a few times. The V and J genes are TRBV5-6 and TRBJ2-1, with 12 bases fitting TRBD2. The CDR3 spans 15 residues. Trimming took 4 bases from V and 13 from J; bases not matched to a gene: 12. Germline V gene data show CDR1 as SGHDT and CDR2 as YYEEEE. CDR3 protein: CASSLDRGLAGDQFF. DNA for the CDR3: TGTGCCAGCAGCCTGGACAGGGGACTAGCGGGCGACCAGTTCTTC.

The J gene is TRBJ1-1, the V gene TRBV6-2 or TRBV6-3, with D possibly being TRBD1 (5 bases). V was trimmed by 7 bases and J by 1 base, leaving 10 bases between them. Germline V gene lookup returns CDR1 MNHEY and CDR2 SVGEGT. The CDR3 is 13 residues long. The CDR3 region has the DNA TGTGCCAGCATCCCTGGGGCGAACACTGAAGCTTTCTTT. This translates into CASIPGANTEAFF.

V usage is TRBV20-1 and J usage is TRBJ2-2; tentative D call: TRBD1 (7 bases). V lost 5 bases and J 2 bases, leaving 15 bases between the germline ends. Germline V gene sequence: CDR1 DFQATT, CDR2 SNEGSKA (reference sequence). This CDR3 is 15 amino acids long. CDR3 sequence reads: CSAEEGAGNTGELFF. CDR3 DNA sequence: TGCAGTGCTGAGGAGGGGGCGGGAAACACCGGGGAGCTGTTTTTT.

This clonotype was counted ten times or more. The V call is TRBV20-1, the J call TRBJ1-5; 7 bases line up with TRBD1. V lost 3 bases to trimming and J lost 2 bases; unmatched junction nucleotides: 7. Germline V gives CDR1 DFQATT, CDR2 SNEGSKA (reference sequence). The CDR3 covers 15 residues. In nucleotides, the CDR3 is TGCAGTGCTAGTCCCGGGACAGCTCGCAATCAGCCCCAGCATTTT. This codes for CSASPGTARNQPQHF.

This clonotype was picked up many times. One end of the junction is discordant with germline, which a read error may explain. The V and J genes are TRBV7-7 and TRBJ2-3; D is possibly TRBD2 (5 bases). The germline V gene has CDR1 SSHAT and CDR2 FNYEAQ (reference sequence). The CDR3 runs 13 residues. The CDR3 DNA reads TGTGCTAGCAGCCCACTAGGCTCAGATACGCAGTATTTT. Its protein is CASSPLGSDTQYF.

A word on this clonotype: With a much larger clone just one base away, this may be a read error. The conserved closing phenylalanine or tryptophan is absent in this CDR3, likely reflecting a read error. The V call is TRBV20-1, the J call TRBJ1-1, with unresolved D. The CDR3 contains 12 residues. Trimming pared 1 base from V and 0 bases from J, leaving 3 bases between. From germline, CDR1 is DFQATT and CDR2 SNEGSKA (reference sequence). CDR3 bases: TGCAGTGCTAGAGTGGTGAACACTGAAGCTTTCCTT. Protein: CSARVVNTEAFL.

About this clonotype itself: Germline is not matched at one junction end, which may reflect a read error. This chain's CDR3 is CASGSHRGINSGANVPTF. The CDR3, as DNA: TGTGCTAGTGGTTCCCACAGGGGAATAAACTCTGGGGCCAACGTCCCGACTTTC. V and J are TRBV12-5 and TRBJ2-6; TRBD1 matches 7 bases. The germline gives CDR1 LGHNT, CDR2 FRNRAP. This CDR3 contains 18 residues. Based on the CDR3 plus reference TRBV12-5 and TRBJ2-6, the full variable domain is DARVTQTPRHKVTEMGQEVTMRCQPILGHNTVFWYRQTMMQGLELLAYFRNRAPLDDSGMPKDRFSAEMPDATLATLKIQPSEPRDSAVYFCASGSHRGINSGANVPTFGAGSRLTVL.

This clonotype has more than one count but fewer than ten. The rearrangement joins TRBV29-1 to TRBJ2-3, with D maybe TRBD2 (6 bases). The V gene's germline CDR1 is SQVTM and CDR2 ANQGSEA. The CDR3 runs 14 residues. The V end lost 4 bases, the J end lost 0 bases, and 11 bases lay between the germline ends. The CDR3 sequence: CSVVGGWSTDTQYF. The CDR3 region has the DNA TGCAGCGTTGTGGGGGGTTGGAGCACAGATACGCAGTATTTT.

The V and J genes are TRBV7-2 and TRBJ2-7, with D hard to call. From germline, CDR1 is SGHTA and CDR2 FQGNSA. The V end lost 5 bases, the J end lost 4 bases, and 9 bases lay between the germline ends. This CDR3 has 12 residues. CDR3 coding DNA: TGTGCCAGCAGCAGACGAGTTTACGAGCAGTACTTC. Translating it yields CASSRRVYEQYF.

On this clonotype itself: An end of the junction does not agree with germline; a read error may underlie this. The chain uses TRBV5-1 and TRBJ2-2; 7 nucleotides match TRBD2. The CDR3 sequence is 16 residues long. Per the germline V gene, CDR1 is SGHRS and CDR2 is YFSETQ. The CDR3 DNA sequence: TGCGCCAGCAGCCCCCAGATGGGGGGGAACACCGGGGAGCTGCTTTTT. Translation: CASSPQMGGNTGELLF. Filled out from reference TRBV5-1 and TRBJ2-2, the complete variable domain reads KAGVTQTPRYLIKTRGQQVTLSCSPISGHRSVSWYQQTPGQGLQFLFEYFSETQRNKGNFPGRFSGRQFSNSRSEMNVSTLELGDSALYLCASSPQMGGNTGELLFGEGSRLTVL.

This clonotype was detected a few times. The V and J genes are TRBV12-3 or TRBV12-4 and TRBJ1-1, with a tentative D call TRBD1 (6 bases). Trimming took 6 bases from V and 10 from J, leaving 27 bases between them. The CDR3 covers 16 residues. The CDR3: CASSQGGGRGLARAFF. The CDR3 DNA sequence: TGTGCCAGCAGCCAAGGTGGGGGCAGGGGATTGGCTCGAGCTTTCTTT.

The table lists this clonotype with a few counts. The chain couples TRBV6-5 to TRBJ2-3; possibly TRBD2 for D (5 bases). The CDR3 spans 13 residues. Germline V lookup: CDR1 MNHEY, CDR2 SVGAGI. CDR3 coding DNA: TGTGTCACCATGAGGGTTCGGACAGATACGCAGTATTTT. Its protein is CVTMRVRTDTQYF.

This clonotype was seen only a few times. The chain combines TRBV5-5 with TRBJ1-3; a weak D match, TRBD1 (6 bases). Looked up from germline, CDR1 is SGHKS and CDR2 is YYEKEE (reference sequence). This CDR3 has 13 amino acids. Trimming cost V 6 bases and J 4 bases, with 11 bases left between them. Here the CDR3 DNA reads TGTGCCAGCACCGGACAGATCGGAAACACCATATATTTT. Protein product: CASTGQIGNTIYF. The full variable domain, with the rest looked up from reference TRBV5-5 and TRBJ1-3, is DAGVTQSPTHLIKTRGQQVTLRCSPISGHKSVSWYQQVLGQGPQFIFQYYEKEERGRGNFPDRFSARQFPNYSSELNVNALLLGDSALYLCASTGQIGNTIYFGEGSWLTVV.

This clonotype has a handful of counts. The chain carries TRBV4-3 and TRBJ2-3; D is unresolved. Trimming shortened V by 0 bases and J by 6 bases, and 4 bases separated the two germline ends. The germline CDR1 and CDR2 sequences are LGHNA and YSLEER. The CDR3 length is 12 residues. CDR3 nucleotides: TGCGCCAGCAGCCAAGAGGGTGATACGCAGTATTTT. As protein: CASSQEGDTQYF.

The V gene is TRBV18, the J gene TRBJ1-1, with 11 positions matching TRBD1. Germline CDR1 is KGHSH and CDR2 is LQKENI. The CDR3 loop spans 15 amino acids. V shed 5 bases, J shed 9 bases, and the junction held 11 bases outside the gene matches. The chain's CDR3 is CASSDRDRGLTKAFF. CDR3 sequence (DNA): TGTGCCAGCTCAGACCGGGACAGGGGGTTAACTAAAGCTTTCTTT.